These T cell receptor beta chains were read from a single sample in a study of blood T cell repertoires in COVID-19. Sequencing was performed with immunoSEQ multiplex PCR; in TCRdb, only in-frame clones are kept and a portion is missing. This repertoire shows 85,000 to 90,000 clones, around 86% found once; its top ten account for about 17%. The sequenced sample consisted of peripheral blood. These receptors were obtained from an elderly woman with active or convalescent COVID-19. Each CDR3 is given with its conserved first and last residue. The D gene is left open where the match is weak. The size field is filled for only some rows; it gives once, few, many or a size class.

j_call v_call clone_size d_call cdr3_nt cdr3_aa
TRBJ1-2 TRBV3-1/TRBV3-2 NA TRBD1 TGTGCCAGCAGCCAAGGGACAGGGTGGGATGGCTACACCTTC CASSQGTGWDGYTF
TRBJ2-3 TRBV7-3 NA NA TGTGCCAGCAGCTTAACGGCTAGCGCAAGCACAGATACGCAGTATTTT CASSLTASASTDTQYF
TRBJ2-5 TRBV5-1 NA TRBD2 TGCGCCAGCAGTTATACTAGCGGGGGGTATAGAGAGACCCAGTACTTC CASSYTSGGYRETQYF
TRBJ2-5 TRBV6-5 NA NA TGTGCCAGCCAATTCGGAGCGGGCGAGACCCAGTACTTC CASQFGAGETQYF
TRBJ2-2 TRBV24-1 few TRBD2 TGTGCCACCAGTGATTGGGGGGGGACTAGCGGGAACACCGGGGAGCTGTTTTTT CATSDWGGTSGNTGELFF
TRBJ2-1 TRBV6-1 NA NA TGTGCCAGCAGTTTACAGGGTAGGACCTACAATGAGCAGTTCTTC CASSLQGRTYNEQFF
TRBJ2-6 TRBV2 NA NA TGTGCCAGCCCGGGTCCGGCTGGGGCCAACGTCCTGACTTTC CASPGPAGANVLTF
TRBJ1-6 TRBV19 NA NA TGTGCCAGTAAAGGAGGACAGTATAATTCACCCCTCCACTTT CASKGGQYNSPLHF
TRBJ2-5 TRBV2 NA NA TGTGCCAGCATCCCCTTCGAGACCCAGTACTTC CASIPFETQYF
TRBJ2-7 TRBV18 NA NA TGTGCCAGCTCGCGGCAGCCTCCTTTGGACGAGCAGTACTTC CASSRQPPLDEQYF
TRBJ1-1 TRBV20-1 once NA TGCAGTGCTAGTGGGGGGGGCACTGAAGCTTTCTTT CSASGGGTEAFF
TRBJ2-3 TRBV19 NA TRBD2 TGTGCCAGTGCAGAGTGGGGGAGGGGCGACGGTACAGATACGCAGTATTTT CASAEWGRGDGTDTQYF
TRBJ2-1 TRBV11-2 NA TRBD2 TGTGCCAGCAGCTTGGGACTAGCGGGAGACAATGAGCAGTTCTTC CASSLGLAGDNEQFF